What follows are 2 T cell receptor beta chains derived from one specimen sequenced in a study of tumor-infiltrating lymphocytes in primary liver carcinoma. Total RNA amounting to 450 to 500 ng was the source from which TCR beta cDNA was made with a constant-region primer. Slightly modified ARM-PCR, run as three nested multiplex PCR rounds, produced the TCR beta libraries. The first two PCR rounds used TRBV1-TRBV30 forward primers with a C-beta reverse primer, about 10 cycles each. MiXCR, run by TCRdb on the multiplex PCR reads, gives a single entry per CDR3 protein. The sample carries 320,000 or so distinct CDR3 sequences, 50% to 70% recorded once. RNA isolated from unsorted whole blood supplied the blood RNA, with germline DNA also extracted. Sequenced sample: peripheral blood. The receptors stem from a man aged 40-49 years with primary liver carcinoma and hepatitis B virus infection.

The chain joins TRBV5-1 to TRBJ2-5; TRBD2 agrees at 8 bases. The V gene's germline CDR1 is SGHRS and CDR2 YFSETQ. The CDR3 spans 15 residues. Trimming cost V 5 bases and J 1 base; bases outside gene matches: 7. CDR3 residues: CASRTQRGPQETQYF. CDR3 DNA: TGCGCCAGCAGGACCCAGCGGGGGCCCCAAGAGACCCAGTACTTC.

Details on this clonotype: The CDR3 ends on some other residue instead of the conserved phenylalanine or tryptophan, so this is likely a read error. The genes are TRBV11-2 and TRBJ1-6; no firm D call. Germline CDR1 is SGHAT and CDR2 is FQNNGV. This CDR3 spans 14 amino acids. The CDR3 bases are TGTGCCGGCAGCCTCATCTCCTTTAATTCACCCCTCCACCTT. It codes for CAGSLISFNSPLHL.